These 25 T cell receptor beta chains originate from one sample sequenced in a study of T cells in Graves' hyperthyroidism and ophthalmopathy. Using RNA transcripts as the source, TCR beta CDR3 regions were amplified. The HTBI set primed first-round TCR CDR3 RT-PCR. TCRdb reprocessed the multiplex PCR reads with MiXCR, giving one entry per CDR3 protein. Here the sample spans around 800,000 distinct CDR3 sequences, 35% to 40% being singletons. The sequenced sample was blood. These receptors originate from a man aged 18 to 29 with Graves' hyperthyroidism.

This rearrangement joins TRBV12-3 or TRBV12-4 to TRBJ1-4; 8 positions match TRBD1. The CDR3 extends over 15 amino acids. With V trimmed by 4 bases and J by 8 bases, 9 bases remained unmatched. In DNA, the CDR3 is TGTGCCAGCAGTTCACGACAGGGGCGGCGGGAAAAACTGTTTTTT. Protein product: CASSSRQGRREKLFF.

The chain uses TRBV7-2 and TRBJ1-4; D gene ambiguous. Trimming cost V 1 base and J 5 bases, with 11 bases left between them. Germline CDR1 SGHTA, CDR2 FQGNSA. The CDR3 loop spans 15 amino acids. Here the CDR3 DNA reads TGTGCCAGCAGCTTAGTCTGGGTTTTGAATGAAAAACTGTTTTTT. This gives the protein CASSLVWVLNEKLFF. Based on the CDR3 plus reference TRBV7-2 and TRBJ1-4, the full variable domain is GAGVSQSPSNKVTEKGKDVELRCDPISGHTALYWYRQSLGQGLEFLIYFQGNSAPDKSGLPSDRFSAERTGGSVSTLTIQRTQQEDSAVYLCASSLVWVLNEKLFFGSGTQLSVL.

This clonotype has more than one count but fewer than ten. Written as DNA, the CDR3 is TGTGCCAGCACCGGGGCCCACACGCCCGACTACGAGCAGTACTTC. Its translation: CASTGAHTPDYEQYF. The chain combines TRBV12-3 or TRBV12-4 with TRBJ2-7, with D perhaps TRBD1 or TRBD2 (5 bases each). The CDR3 is 15 residues long. Trimming removed 7 bases from V and 3 bases from J, with 19 bases in between.

This chain joins TRBV5-5 and TRBJ2-5; 12 nucleotides line up with TRBD2. V lost 5 bases, J lost 2 bases, and 7 bases stayed unmatched. CDR1 and CDR2 (germline): SGHKS, YYEKEE (reference sequence). The CDR3 is 16 amino acids. CDR3 sequence (DNA): TGTGCCAGCAGATCTCGACTAGCGGGGGTTCAAGAGACCCAGTACTTC. As protein: CASRSRLAGVQETQYF.

The V and J genes are TRBV6-5 and TRBJ1-3, with D possibly matching TRBD1 (5 bases). This CDR3 spans 16 amino acids. CDR1 and CDR2 from the germline V gene are MNHEY and SVGAGI. V lost 2 bases and J lost 4, with 15 bases in between. CDR3 in DNA: TGTGCCAGCAGTTACAGCCTTGGGGGTAGGGGAAACACCATATATTTT. It codes for CASSYSLGGRGNTIYF.

This clonotype was counted a few times. This sequence joins TRBV20-1 and TRBJ2-7, with 9 positions matching TRBD2. The CDR3 totals 15 residues. Germline values: CDR1 DFQATT, CDR2 SNEGSKA (reference sequence). J was trimmed by 0 bases and V by 6 bases; bases with no gene match: 9. The CDR3, as DNA: TGCAGTGCCCGTACCAGCGGGGGGAGCTCCTACGAGCAGTACTTC. It codes for CSARTSGGSSYEQYF.

This clonotype appeared many times. This sequence joins TRBV19 and TRBJ1-1; D not certain. CDR3 size: 15 residues. Trimming shortened V by 0 bases and J by 3 bases, and 11 bases separated the two germline ends. Germline loops: CDR1 LNHDA, CDR2 SQIVND (reference sequence). The CDR3, as DNA: TGTGCCAGTAGTATAGACCGCAGGATTGACACTGAAGCTTTCTTT. The encoded protein is CASSIDRRIDTEAFF. The entire variable domain, with the rest obtained from reference TRBV19 and TRBJ1-1, is as follows: DGGITQSPKYLFRKEGQNVTLSCEQNLNHDAMYWYRQDPGQGLRLIYYSQIVNDFQKGDIAEGYSVSREKKESFPLTVTSAQKNPTAFYLCASSIDRRIDTEAFFGQGTRLTVV.

CDR3 sequence reads: CASSMRTGRRDTEAFF. CDR3 nucleotides: TGTGCCAGCAGCATGAGAACAGGTCGCCGGGACACTGAAGCTTTCTTT. The chain joins TRBV7-8 to TRBJ1-1, with a weak D call TRBD1 (5 bases). CDR1 SGHVS and CDR2 FQNEAQ come from the germline V gene. The CDR3 is 16 amino acids. V shed 5 bases and J shed 3 bases, with 19 bases lying between them. Filled out from reference TRBV7-8 and TRBJ1-1, the complete variable domain reads GAGVSQSPRYKVAKRGQDVALRCDPISGHVSLFWYQQALGQGPEFLTYFQNEAQLDKSGLPSDRFFAERPEGSVSTLKIQRTQQEDSAVYLCASSMRTGRRDTEAFFGQGTRLTVV.

The CDR3 nucleotides read TGCGCCAGCAGGATGGGGGGCAGTAATCAGCCCCAGCATTTT. Protein sequence: CASRMGGSNQPQHF. This chain links TRBV10-2 with TRBJ1-5, with D perhaps matching TRBD1 (6 bases). This CDR3 contains 14 residues. V was pared by 6 bases and J by 4 bases, with 13 bases between. Germline assignment: CDR1 WSHSY and CDR2 SAAADI.

The table lists this clonotype with many counts. The chain is built from TRBV7-2 and TRBJ1-1; no firm D call. CDR1 is SGHTA, CDR2 FQGNSA, per germline. CDR3 size: 13 residues. Deletions cut 5 bases from V and 3 bases from J, with 10 bases between. The DNA of the CDR3 is TGTGCCAGCAGCCAAGTCCAGGACACTGAAGCTTTCTTT. Its protein is CASSQVQDTEAFF.

For this clonotype: Germline and junction disagree at one end, which may indicate a read error. CDR3 loop: CASSLGELGEQYF. The DNA of the CDR3 is TGTGCCAGCAGTTTAGGGGAGTTGGGCGAGCAGTACTTC. The chain employs TRBV7-9 and TRBJ2-7; D may be TRBD1 or TRBD2 (5 bases each). CDR1 is SEHNR, CDR2 FQNEAQ, per germline (reference sequence). The CDR3 is made up of 13 amino acids. The whole variable domain, remainder taken from reference TRBV7-9 and TRBJ2-7, is DTGVSQNPRHKITKRGQNVTFRCDPISEHNRLYWYRQTLGQGPEFLTYFQNEAQLEKSRLLSDRFSAERPKGSFSTLEIQRTEQGDSAMYLCASSLGELGEQYFGPGTRLTVT.

This clonotype was detected many times. The rearrangement links TRBV25-1 to TRBJ2-5, with D perhaps assigned TRBD1 or TRBD2 (5 bases each). The CDR3 is 16 amino acids. V lost 4 bases, J lost 7 bases, and 22 bases lay in between. In germline, CDR1 is MGHDK, CDR2 SYGVNS. CDR3 nucleotides: TGTGCCAGCAGTGGACCCCGGGGCAATACGTGGGGGACCCAGTACTTC. Translating it yields CASSGPRGNTWGTQYF.

This rearrangement joins TRBV14 to TRBJ1-1, with no clear D. The V gene's germline CDR1 is SGHDN and CDR2 FVKESK. V was shortened by 1 base and J by 4 bases, with 10 bases between the two germline ends. The CDR3 totals 14 residues. The DNA for the CDR3 is TGTGCCAGCAGCCAAGGAGGAAGGGCCACTGAAGCTTTCTTT. Translation: CASSQGGRATEAFF.

This clonotype was counted at least ten times. J is TRBJ2-7 and V is TRBV9; tentative D call: TRBD2 (5 bases). The CDR3 spans 14 residues. V was clipped by 0 bases and J by 4 bases, with 11 bases between them. CDR1 is SGDLS and CDR2 is YYNGEE in the germline V gene. CDR3 loop: CASSVGGSAYEQYF. The DNA for the CDR3 is TGTGCCAGCAGCGTAGGTGGTAGCGCTTACGAGCAGTACTTC.

This clonotype occurred many times. The chain links TRBV5-1 to TRBJ1-2; no definite D call. CDR1 SGHRS and CDR2 YFSETQ come from the germline V gene. V was pared by 0 bases and J by 5 bases, with 17 bases between. The CDR3 sequence is 16 residues long. The CDR3 here is CASSLAGETVGYGYTF. CDR3 sequence (DNA): TGCGCCAGCAGCTTGGCGGGTGAAACGGTCGGTTATGGCTACACCTTC.

The count of this clonotype is one. CDR3 region: CSVEDNREMRGYTF. The CDR3 nucleotides are TGCAGCGTTGAAGACAACAGGGAGATGCGAGGCTACACCTTC. The chain is built from TRBV29-1 and TRBJ1-2; D is perhaps TRBD1 (6 bases). The germline gives CDR1 SQVTM, CDR2 ANQGSEA. The CDR3 covers 14 residues. Trimming left V 0 bases short and J 8 bases short, with 16 bases between.

This clonotype was recorded once. The rearrangement joins TRBV6-1 to TRBJ1-4; D perhaps matches TRBD1 (6 bases). The CDR3 spans 16 residues. V gave up 6 bases and J gave up 3 bases, with 17 bases separating them. The germline V gene encodes CDR1 MNHNS and CDR2 SASEGT. CDR3 residues: CASRGGSAGPNEKLFF. Here the CDR3 DNA reads TGTGCCAGCAGAGGGGGATCTGCCGGTCCTAATGAAAAACTGTTTTTT.

V usage is TRBV7-2 and J usage is TRBJ2-5; no reliable D call. The germline CDR1 and CDR2 sequences are SGHTA and FQGNSA. This CDR3 contains 13 residues. CDR3 in DNA: TGTGCTGCGGCGCTTGGGCCCCAAGAGACCCAGTACTTC. This encodes CAAALGPQETQYF.

The chain links TRBV19 to TRBJ1-1, with 7 bases aligning to TRBD1. The CDR3 has 15 amino acids. Trimming cost V 8 bases and J 0 bases; bases outside gene matches: 9. The V gene's germline CDR1 is LNHDA and CDR2 SQIVND (reference sequence). The CDR3 here is CASPPTGTMNTEAFF. CDR3 bases: TGTGCCAGTCCCCCGACAGGGACCATGAACACTGAAGCTTTCTTT.

This clonotype was found a few times. The chain employs TRBV7-9 and TRBJ1-2; perhaps TRBD1 as D (5 bases). This CDR3 spans 15 amino acids. CDR1 and CDR2 (germline): SEHNR, FQNEAQ (reference sequence). V lost 5 bases and J 0 bases, leaving 13 bases between the germline ends. Written as DNA, the CDR3 is TGTGCCAGCAGCGGACCGACAGAAGCTAACTATGGCTACACCTTC. Translating it yields CASSGPTEANYGYTF.

This chain links TRBV10-3 with TRBJ1-5; 10 bases align to TRBD1. Germline loops: CDR1 ENHRY, CDR2 SYGVKD. The trim removed 10 bases at V and 3 bases at J, leaving 9 bases unmatched. The CDR3 extends over 15 amino acids. CDR3 DNA: TGTGCCACCGGGACAGGGGAGACTATCAATCAGCCCCAGCATTTT. It translates to CATGTGETINQPQHF.

A word on this clonotype: One base away lies a much larger clone, so this may be a sequencing read error. The chain combines TRBV19 with TRBJ1-5; D gene ambiguous. The V gene's germline CDR1 is LNHDA and CDR2 SQIVND (reference sequence). Trimming left V 8 bases short and J 6 bases short, with 17 bases between. CDR3 length: 14 residues. The CDR3 is CASAFERVGQPQHF. CDR3 DNA sequence: TGTGCCAGTGCCTTTGAGAGGGTAGGTCAGCCCCAGCATTTT.

There are a few counts of this clonotype. This chain connects TRBV5-5 to TRBJ1-6; tentative D call: TRBD1 (6 bases). This CDR3 comprises 15 residues. Germline V CDR1 and CDR2: SGHKS, YYEKEE (reference sequence). The V end was cut by 1 base, the J end by 7 bases, with 12 bases between. CDR3 region: CASSLRGASNSPLHF. CDR3 nucleotides: TGTGCCAGCAGCTTGAGGGGGGCGTCAAATTCACCCCTCCACTTT.

J is TRBJ2-5 and V is TRBV9, with 7 bases identical to TRBD1. Trimming removed 4 bases from V and 4 bases from J; junction bases left unmatched: 10. Germline V CDR1 and CDR2: SGDLS, YYNGEE. CDR3 length: 15 residues. CDR3 region: CASSHWSGGIETQYF. CDR3 bases: TGTGCCAGCAGCCATTGGTCAGGGGGTATAGAGACCCAGTACTTC. Drawing the rest from reference TRBV9 and TRBJ2-5, the complete variable domain is DSGVTQTPKHLITATGQRVTLRCSPRSGDLSVYWYQQSLDQGLQFLIQYYNGEERAKGNILERFSAQQFPDLHSELNLSSLELGDSALYFCASSHWSGGIETQYFGPGTRLLVL.

This chain uses TRBV6-6 with TRBJ1-1; possibly TRBD1 for D (5 bases). This CDR3 has 14 residues. Between the trimmed V and J ends, which lost 4 bases and 3 bases, there was a span of 12 bases. Germline V gene sequence: CDR1 MNHNY, CDR2 SVGAGI (reference sequence). The CDR3 region is CASSSTARDTEAFF. The CDR3 coding sequence is TGTGCCAGCAGTTCGACAGCTAGGGACACTGAAGCTTTCTTT.